The rows below give T cell receptor beta chains drawn from one sample of a study of shared clonotypes between healthy human individuals. Sequencing was performed with immunoSEQ multiplex PCR; in TCRdb, only in-frame clones are kept and a portion is missing. Here the sample spans approximately 110,000 clones, 55% to 80% being singletons. Specimen: memory CD8+ T cells sorted from blood. The receptors here all came from a woman aged 25 to 39 in good health. The CDR3 runs from the conserved cysteine through the conserved F or W.

TRBJ1-1 | TRBV27 | CASSFLRNMNTEAFF
TRBJ2-1 | TRBV11-2 | CASSLEFGQPIYNEQFF
TRBJ2-7 | TRBV4-1 | CASSQGPTLRNYEQYF
TRBJ2-3 | TRBV5-4 | CASSPGGTSGTDTQYF
TRBJ2-7 | TRBV5-8 | CASSHRDRASYEQYF
TRBJ2-7 | TRBV7-2 | CASSLGPNYEQYF
TRBJ2-7 | TRBV4-1 | CASSQEGTEMYF
TRBJ2-7 | TRBV9 | CASSVSGTQDEQYF
TRBJ1-2 | TRBV27 | CASKQGREGNYGYTF
TRBJ2-7 | TRBV27 | CASSLRTSGTHEQYF
TRBJ2-1 | TRBV4-1 | CASSQDRVLRGRALIF
TRBJ2-3 | TRBV7-1 | CASSLTSGTADTQYF
TRBJ2-7 | TRBV11-2 | CASSPWAGSYEQYF
TRBJ2-1 | TRBV25-1 | CASSALGSGKTYNEQFF
TRBJ2-1 | TRBV29-1 | CVSREGAYNEQFF
TRBJ1-5 | TRBV5-4 | CASSPGLQGGNQPQHF